The clone carrying this T cell receptor (beta chain) is termed medium-sized (0.01 to 0.1%). Antigen unknown. Each CDR3 protein gets one entry after TCRdb re-called the 5' RACE reads with MiXCR. Found here are around 27,000 distinct CDR3 sequences, over 2.5% of them singletons; the top ten hold around 0.72%. The data were obtained in a study of early T cells in non-severe SARS-CoV-2 infection. Study-wide results and limits: VDJdb matching favored anti-spike CD8 responses, missing private and CD4 specificities.

The sequenced sample was whole blood. This sequence was found in an adult who was a healthcare worker with PCR-confirmed SARS-CoV-2 infection or an uninfected control (not recorded which).

The CDR3 DNA reads as TGTGCCAGCAGCTTAAGGGACGGAAACTATGGCTACACCTTC. It is translated as CASSLRDGNYGYTF. The chain links TRBV7-2 to TRBJ1-2, with D tentatively TRBD1 (5 bases). Germline lookup yields CDR1 SGHTA and CDR2 FQGNSA. The V end was cut by 2 bases, the J end by 2 bases, with 9 bases between. CDR3 length: 14 amino acids.